These T cell receptor beta chains were read from a single sample in a study of identical twins. TCRdb redid the calling of the 5' RACE reads with MiXCR, one entry per CDR3 protein. The table has a few hundred thousand distinct CDR3 sequences, about 8% seen once. The same data also contributed to another study, on yellow fever vaccine responses in identical twins.

The sequenced sample was CD8+ T cells sorted from blood. The source of these receptors is a woman aged 18-29 years in good health. The CDR3 runs from the conserved cysteine through the conserved F or W. Each record gives: clone size, V gene, J gene, D gene, CDR3 DNA, CDR3 protein. A D gene is named only where the DNA matches it firmly. Clone size is given for some rows only: seen once, a few or many times, or a class if the clone is expanded.

abundance: many
v_gene: TRBV6-4
j_gene: TRBJ2-3
d_gene: TRBD2
CDR3nt: TGTGCCAGCAGCCCAGCGGGGGGCCCGGCAGATACGCAGTATTTT
CDR3aa: CASSPAGGPADTQYF

abundance: few
v_gene: TRBV27
j_gene: TRBJ1-6
d_gene: TRBD1
CDR3nt: TGTGCCAGCACCCTACAGGGGAATAATTCACCCCTCCACTTT
CDR3aa: CASTLQGNNSPLHF

abundance: many
v_gene: TRBV28
j_gene: TRBJ2-3
d_gene: .
CDR3nt: TGTGCCAGCAGTCCCGGTGGGTCGGGAAACGCAGATACGCAGTATTTT
CDR3aa: CASSPGGSGNADTQYF

abundance: .
v_gene: TRBV2
j_gene: TRBJ2-1
d_gene: TRBD2
CDR3nt: TGTGCCAGCAGTGGGGTAGCGGGAATTATTCAGGTTGAGCAGTTCTTC
CDR3aa: CASSGVAGIIQVEQFF

abundance: .
v_gene: TRBV7-9
j_gene: TRBJ2-1
d_gene: TRBD2
CDR3nt: TGTGCCAGCAGCTTACTAGCGGGGGGGTTCTACAATGAGCAGTTCTTC
CDR3aa: CASSLLAGGFYNEQFF

abundance: .
v_gene: TRBV9
j_gene: TRBJ1-1
d_gene: TRBD1
CDR3nt: TGTGCCAGCAGCTTAGGACAGGGGAGAACGGACACTGAAGCTTTCTTT
CDR3aa: CASSLGQGRTDTEAFF

abundance: many
v_gene: TRBV29-1
j_gene: TRBJ2-2
d_gene: TRBD2
CDR3nt: TGCAGCGTTGAATTTCCTAGCGGGGCGAACACCGGGGAGCTGTTTTTT
CDR3aa: CSVEFPSGANTGELFF

abundance: many
v_gene: TRBV9
j_gene: TRBJ2-7
d_gene: .
CDR3nt: TGTGCCAGCGGTTACGAGCAGTACTTC
CDR3aa: CASGYEQYF

abundance: few
v_gene: TRBV20-1
j_gene: TRBJ2-7
d_gene: .
CDR3nt: TGCAGTGCTGACGAGGAGGGGGGGTACGAGCAGTACTTC
CDR3aa: CSADEEGGYEQYF

abundance: few
v_gene: TRBV20-1
j_gene: TRBJ2-1
d_gene: .
CDR3nt: TGCAGTGCTAGAGATGGACTATTCCAACACAATGAGCAGTTCTTC
CDR3aa: CSARDGLFQHNEQFF

abundance: many
v_gene: TRBV2
j_gene: TRBJ2-7
d_gene: TRBD2
CDR3nt: TGTGCCAGCAGTGAAAGAACTAGCGGGTCTATCTACGAGCAGTACTTC
CDR3aa: CASSERTSGSIYEQYF

abundance: .
v_gene: TRBV4-1
j_gene: TRBJ2-3
d_gene: .
CDR3nt: TGCGCCAGCAGCCAAGATGGCAGGACGCAGTATTTT
CDR3aa: CASSQDGRTQYF

abundance: many
v_gene: TRBV29-1
j_gene: TRBJ2-1
d_gene: TRBD2
CDR3nt: TGCAGCGTTGAGGCTAGCGGGGGCCGCTCCTACAATGAGCAGTTCTTC
CDR3aa: CSVEASGGRSYNEQFF

abundance: .
v_gene: TRBV12-3/TRBV12-4
j_gene: TRBJ1-4
d_gene: TRBD1
CDR3nt: TGTGCCAGCAGTCCGAACAGGGGGAATGAAAAACTGTTTTTT
CDR3aa: CASSPNRGNEKLFF

abundance: many
v_gene: TRBV6-2/TRBV6-3
j_gene: TRBJ2-1
d_gene: TRBD2
CDR3nt: TGTGCCGCCCAGTTAGCGGGAGGGCCCTTGAATGAGCAGTTCTTC
CDR3aa: CAAQLAGGPLNEQFF

abundance: .
v_gene: TRBV7-8
j_gene: TRBJ1-3
d_gene: .
CDR3nt: TGTGCCACCCTCCCCCACTCTGGAAACACCATATATTTT
CDR3aa: CATLPHSGNTIYF

abundance: .
v_gene: TRBV9
j_gene: TRBJ2-3
d_gene: TRBD2
CDR3nt: TGTGCCAGCAGCCGCACCCGGCCTAGCGGGGAGGAAACAGATACGCAGTATTTT
CDR3aa: CASSRTRPSGEETDTQYF

abundance: few
v_gene: TRBV7-3
j_gene: TRBJ2-1
d_gene: TRBD2
CDR3nt: TGTGCCAGCAGCTTAAGTTTTCTGCCTTGGACTAGCGGAGGGAGCTCCTACAATGAGCAGTTCTTC
CDR3aa: CASSLSFLPWTSGGSSYNEQFF

abundance: many
v_gene: TRBV4-3
j_gene: TRBJ2-1
d_gene: .
CDR3nt: TGCGCCAGCAGCCAAGAGACCGGGAGCATCCCCTACAATGAGCAGTTCTTC
CDR3aa: CASSQETGSIPYNEQFF

abundance: .
v_gene: TRBV12-3/TRBV12-4
j_gene: TRBJ2-3
d_gene: TRBD2
CDR3nt: TGTGCCAGCAGTTTACTGGCTAGCGGGTTTGGCACAGATACGCAGTATTTT
CDR3aa: CASSLLASGFGTDTQYF

abundance: many
v_gene: TRBV29-1
j_gene: TRBJ2-7
d_gene: TRBD1
CDR3nt: TGCAGCGTTGAAGGCCGGGACAGGGGAGGAAACGAGCAGTACTTC
CDR3aa: CSVEGRDRGGNEQYF

abundance: few
v_gene: TRBV4-1
j_gene: TRBJ2-1
d_gene: .
CDR3nt: TGCGCCAGCAGCCATGCCCTAGACAATGAGCAGTTCTTC
CDR3aa: CASSHALDNEQFF

abundance: many
v_gene: TRBV25-1
j_gene: TRBJ1-2
d_gene: .
CDR3nt: TGTGCCAGCAGTGAATCAGAATACTATGGCTACACCTTC
CDR3aa: CASSESEYYGYTF

abundance: many
v_gene: TRBV11-2
j_gene: TRBJ2-1
d_gene: TRBD2
CDR3nt: TGTGCCAGCAGCTTAGATCAAGGGGGACTAGGGGTTAGGGATGAGCAGTTCTTC
CDR3aa: CASSLDQGGLGVRDEQFF

abundance: few
v_gene: TRBV4-3
j_gene: TRBJ2-1
d_gene: .
CDR3nt: TGCGCCAGCAGCCAAGATTTGGCGGAGGTCAACAATGAGCAGTTCTTC
CDR3aa: CASSQDLAEVNNEQFF

abundance: .
v_gene: TRBV25-1
j_gene: TRBJ2-7
d_gene: .
CDR3nt: TGTGCCAGCAGTGATTTAGGGGTGAAGAACGAGCAGTACTTC
CDR3aa: CASSDLGVKNEQYF

abundance: few
v_gene: TRBV20-1
j_gene: TRBJ2-1
d_gene: .
CDR3nt: TGCAGTGCTAGAGATCGGGAGAAGGGAGTGGTCAATGAGCAGTTCTTC
CDR3aa: CSARDREKGVVNEQFF

abundance: few
v_gene: TRBV7-9
j_gene: TRBJ2-5
d_gene: TRBD2
CDR3nt: TGTGCCAGCAGCTTTGGTCCGGGACTAGTGGGAGAGACCCAGTACTTC
CDR3aa: CASSFGPGLVGETQYF

abundance: many
v_gene: TRBV5-1
j_gene: TRBJ2-3
d_gene: TRBD2
CDR3nt: TGCGCCAGCAGCTACGGGGGGGCAGATACGCAGTATTTT
CDR3aa: CASSYGGADTQYF

abundance: few
v_gene: TRBV20-1
j_gene: TRBJ2-1
d_gene: .
CDR3nt: TGCAGTGCTCGGTCGGGGGAGAGGGAGCAGTTCTTC
CDR3aa: CSARSGEREQFF

abundance: few
v_gene: TRBV29-1
j_gene: TRBJ2-7
d_gene: TRBD1
CDR3nt: TGCAGCGTTGTGGGCCCCGGGACAGGGTTGTTCAACGAGCAGTACTTC
CDR3aa: CSVVGPGTGLFNEQYF

abundance: few
v_gene: TRBV24-1
j_gene: TRBJ1-5
d_gene: .
CDR3nt: TGTGCCACCTACAAGCCGGTGAAAGACAATCAGCCCCAGCATTTT
CDR3aa: CATYKPVKDNQPQHF

abundance: many
v_gene: TRBV29-1
j_gene: TRBJ1-2
d_gene: .
CDR3nt: TGCAGCGTTCCAGGGGCTTCCGGCGGCTACACCTTC
CDR3aa: CSVPGASGGYTF

abundance: few
v_gene: TRBV4-2
j_gene: TRBJ2-1
d_gene: TRBD2
CDR3nt: TGTGCCAGCAGCCAAGATGCAAGGGGACTAGTTGGCAATGAGCAGTTCTTC
CDR3aa: CASSQDARGLVGNEQFF

abundance: many
v_gene: TRBV7-3
j_gene: TRBJ2-7
d_gene: .
CDR3nt: TGTGCCAGCAGCTTAACGCCCTTTTACGAGCAGTACTTC
CDR3aa: CASSLTPFYEQYF

abundance: few
v_gene: TRBV5-6
j_gene: TRBJ1-1
d_gene: TRBD1
CDR3nt: TGTGCCAGCAGCTTGGCACAGGGGTGGACTGAAGCTTTCTTT
CDR3aa: CASSLAQGWTEAFF

abundance: many
v_gene: TRBV4-2
j_gene: TRBJ2-2
d_gene: .
CDR3nt: TGTGCCAGCAGCCAAGAGTTCTGGAACACCGGGGAGCTGTTTTTT
CDR3aa: CASSQEFWNTGELFF

abundance: .
v_gene: TRBV24-1
j_gene: TRBJ2-1
d_gene: .
CDR3nt: TGTGCCACCAGTGATTTTATTGGGGGGACAGAGCAGTTCTTC
CDR3aa: CATSDFIGGTEQFF

abundance: many
v_gene: TRBV5-1
j_gene: TRBJ2-1
d_gene: TRBD1
CDR3nt: TGCGCCAGCAGCGAATGGACAGGGGGCACCGTGGCTGTAAGTAACAATGAGCAGTTCTTC
CDR3aa: CASSEWTGGTVAVSNNEQFF

abundance: few
v_gene: TRBV6-2/TRBV6-3
j_gene: TRBJ2-2
d_gene: .
CDR3nt: TGTGCCAGCAGTTACGGAGAGCGGGACATTAGGAACACCGGGGAGCTGTTTTTT
CDR3aa: CASSYGERDIRNTGELFF

abundance: .
v_gene: TRBV7-9
j_gene: TRBJ2-7
d_gene: TRBD2
CDR3nt: TGTGCCAGCAGCTTGGGGGGAGGGTCCCCGGCCTACGAGCAGTACTTC
CDR3aa: CASSLGGGSPAYEQYF

abundance: many
v_gene: TRBV12-3/TRBV12-4
j_gene: TRBJ1-6
d_gene: TRBD1
CDR3nt: TGTGCCAGCAGTTTTAGGCGGGACAGGGCTAATTCACCCCTCCACTTT
CDR3aa: CASSFRRDRANSPLHF

abundance: .
v_gene: TRBV9
j_gene: TRBJ2-1
d_gene: .
CDR3nt: TGTGCCAGCAGCGTTGGGGGCGCGTCCTACAATGAGCAGTTCTTC
CDR3aa: CASSVGGASYNEQFF

abundance: many
v_gene: TRBV5-1
j_gene: TRBJ2-7
d_gene: .
CDR3nt: TGCGCCAGCAGCTTCGGCCTGACCTACGAGCAGTACTTC
CDR3aa: CASSFGLTYEQYF

abundance: .
v_gene: TRBV27
j_gene: TRBJ2-7
d_gene: TRBD2
CDR3nt: TGTGCCAGCAGTTCACAGGGAACTCCAACTGGGACTAGATTCCACGAGCAGTACTTC
CDR3aa: CASSSQGTPTGTRFHEQYF

abundance: .
v_gene: TRBV6-5
j_gene: TRBJ2-3
d_gene: .
CDR3nt: TGTGCCAGCAGTTCCCGGGACGGACACACAGATACGCAGTATTTT
CDR3aa: CASSSRDGHTDTQYF

abundance: .
v_gene: TRBV20-1
j_gene: TRBJ2-1
d_gene: TRBD2
CDR3nt: TGCAGTGCTAGAGCCTCACTAGCGGTTTACAATGAGCAGTTCTTC
CDR3aa: CSARASLAVYNEQFF

abundance: few
v_gene: TRBV18
j_gene: TRBJ2-1
d_gene: .
CDR3nt: TGTGCCAGCTCACCACCGCTAACGGGAGAATTTTTTGATGAGCAGTTCTTC
CDR3aa: CASSPPLTGEFFDEQFF

abundance: few
v_gene: TRBV25-1
j_gene: TRBJ2-1
d_gene: TRBD2
CDR3nt: TGTGCCAGCAGTGCGTCGGGACTAGCGGGACACAATGAGCAGTTCTTC
CDR3aa: CASSASGLAGHNEQFF

abundance: many
v_gene: TRBV4-3
j_gene: TRBJ2-3
d_gene: .
CDR3nt: TGCGCCAGCAGCCAAGATTTACAGGGCACAGATACGCAGTATTTT
CDR3aa: CASSQDLQGTDTQYF

abundance: .
v_gene: TRBV5-1
j_gene: TRBJ1-1
d_gene: .
CDR3nt: TGCGCCAGCAGCCCCATGCTAGGACGGATGAACACTGAAGCTTTCTTT
CDR3aa: CASSPMLGRMNTEAFF

abundance: few
v_gene: TRBV4-1
j_gene: TRBJ2-7
d_gene: TRBD2
CDR3nt: TGCGCCAGCAGCCAAGATAGTGGCGGGAGCCGGTACGAGCAGTACTTC
CDR3aa: CASSQDSGGSRYEQYF

abundance: many
v_gene: TRBV15
j_gene: TRBJ2-3
d_gene: .
CDR3nt: TGTGCCACCGAGGCGAACAGGTATACTGATACGCAGTATTTT
CDR3aa: CATEANRYTDTQYF

abundance: few
v_gene: TRBV7-9
j_gene: TRBJ2-7
d_gene: .
CDR3nt: TGTGCCAGCAGCCCCGAGACAAAGGGGGGCGCCTACGAGCAGTACTTC
CDR3aa: CASSPETKGGAYEQYF

abundance: .
v_gene: TRBV27
j_gene: TRBJ2-5
d_gene: TRBD1
CDR3nt: TGTGCCAGCAGAGGGCGGACAGGGGGCCGTTATTTCCAAGAGACCCAGTACTTC
CDR3aa: CASRGRTGGRYFQETQYF

abundance: few
v_gene: TRBV6-5
j_gene: TRBJ2-7
d_gene: TRBD1
CDR3nt: TGTGCCAGCAGTTACGGAACTTCGGGACAGGGGGCCCACGAGCAGTACTTC
CDR3aa: CASSYGTSGQGAHEQYF

abundance: few
v_gene: TRBV2
j_gene: TRBJ2-1
d_gene: .
CDR3nt: TGTGCCAGCAGTGAACTCCCACCAGGGACGGAGCAGTTCTTC
CDR3aa: CASSELPPGTEQFF